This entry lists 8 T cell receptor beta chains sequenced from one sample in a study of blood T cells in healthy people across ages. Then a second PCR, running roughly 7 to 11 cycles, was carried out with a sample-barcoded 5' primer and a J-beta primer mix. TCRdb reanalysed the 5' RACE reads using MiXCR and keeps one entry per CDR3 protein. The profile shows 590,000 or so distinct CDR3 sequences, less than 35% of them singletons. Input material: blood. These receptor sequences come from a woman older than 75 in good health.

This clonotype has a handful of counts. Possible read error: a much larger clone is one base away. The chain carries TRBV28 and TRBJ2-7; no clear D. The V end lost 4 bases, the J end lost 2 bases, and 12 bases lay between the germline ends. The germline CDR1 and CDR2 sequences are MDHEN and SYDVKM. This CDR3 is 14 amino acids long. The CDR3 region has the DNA TGTGCCAGCAGTTGGCGGAGCATAGCCTACGAGCAGTACTTC. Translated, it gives CASSWRSIAYEQYF.

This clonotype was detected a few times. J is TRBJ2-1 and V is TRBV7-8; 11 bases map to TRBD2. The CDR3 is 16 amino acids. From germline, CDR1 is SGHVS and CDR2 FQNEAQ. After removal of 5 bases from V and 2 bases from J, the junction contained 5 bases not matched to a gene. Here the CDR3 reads CASSRSGREAYNEQFF. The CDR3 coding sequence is TGTGCCAGCAGCCGTAGCGGGAGGGAGGCCTACAATGAGCAGTTCTTC.

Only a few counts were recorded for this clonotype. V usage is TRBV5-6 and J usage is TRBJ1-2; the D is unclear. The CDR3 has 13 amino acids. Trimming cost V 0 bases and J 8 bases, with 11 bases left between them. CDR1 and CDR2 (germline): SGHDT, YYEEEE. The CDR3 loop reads CASSLGTLGGYTF. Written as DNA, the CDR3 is TGTGCCAGCAGCTTGGGGACTCTCGGGGGCTACACCTTC.

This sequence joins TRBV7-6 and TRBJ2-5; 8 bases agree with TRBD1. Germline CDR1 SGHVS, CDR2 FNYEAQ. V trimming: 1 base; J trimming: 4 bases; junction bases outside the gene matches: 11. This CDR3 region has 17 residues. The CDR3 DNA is TGTGCCAGCAGCTTAGTTTATGGGCCAGGGGGCGGAGAGACCCAGTACTTC. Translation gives CASSLVYGPGGGETQYF.

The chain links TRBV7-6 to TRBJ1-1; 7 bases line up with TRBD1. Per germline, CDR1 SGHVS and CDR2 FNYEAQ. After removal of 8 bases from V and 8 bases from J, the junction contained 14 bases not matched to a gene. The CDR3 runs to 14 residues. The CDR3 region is CASARGQQTGEAFF. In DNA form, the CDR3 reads TGTGCCAGCGCACGGGGACAGCAGACAGGGGAAGCTTTCTTT.

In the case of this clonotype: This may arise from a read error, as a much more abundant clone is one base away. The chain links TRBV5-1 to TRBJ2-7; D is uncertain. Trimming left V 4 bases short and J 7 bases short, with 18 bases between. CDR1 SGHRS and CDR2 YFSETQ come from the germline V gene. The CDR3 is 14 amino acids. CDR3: CASSRGSQRDEQYF. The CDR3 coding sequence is TGCGCCAGCAGCCGAGGCTCCCAGCGCGATGAGCAGTACTTC.

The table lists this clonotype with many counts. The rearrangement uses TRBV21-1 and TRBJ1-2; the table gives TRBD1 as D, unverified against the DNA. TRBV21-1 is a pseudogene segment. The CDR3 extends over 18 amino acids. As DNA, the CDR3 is TGTGCCAGCAGCTTGCGGGACAGGGGTCCTGAATTAGACTATGGCTACACCTTC. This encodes CASSLRDRGPELDYGYTF.

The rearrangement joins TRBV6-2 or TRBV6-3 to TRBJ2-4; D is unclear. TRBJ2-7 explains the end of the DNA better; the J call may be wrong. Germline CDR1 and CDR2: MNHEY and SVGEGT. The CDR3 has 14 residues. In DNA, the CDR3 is TGTGCCAGCAAAGAGGTGACGGCGACCTACGAGCAGTACTTC. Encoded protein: CASKEVTATYEQYF.